This is a list of T cell receptor beta chains from one sample in a study of regulatory T cells in long-lasting Graves disease. TCRdb itself ran the multiplex PCR reads through MiXCR, one entry per CDR3 protein. The sample includes 600,000 to 800,000 distinct CDR3 sequences, approximately 29% seen only once; the top ten take under 55%. Sequenced material: peripheral blood mononuclear cells (PBMCs), taken when the disease was refractory, from a patient treated with antithyroid drugs. All receptors come from a female donor with Graves disease. The CDR3 runs from the conserved cysteine through the conserved F or W. The order of the fields is V gene, CDR3 length, D gene, J gene, clone size, CDR3 protein, CDR3 DNA. The D gene is left open where the match is weak. Clone size is stated in some rows and not others, as once, few, many or a class when expanded.

v_gene: TRBV10-3; len: 14; d_gene: -; j_gene: TRBJ1-5; abundance: -; CDR3aa: CAISEALRDQPQHF; CDR3nt: TGTGCCATCAGTGAAGCTCTTAGGGATCAGCCCCAGCATTTT
v_gene: TRBV7-6; len: 14; d_gene: -; j_gene: TRBJ1-2; abundance: -; CDR3aa: CASSPPGGSGGYTF; CDR3nt: TGTGCCAGCAGCCCCCCCGGGGGCTCGGGTGGCTACACCTTC
v_gene: TRBV6-1; len: 14; d_gene: TRBD1; j_gene: TRBJ2-7; abundance: many; CDR3aa: CASSETGSGYEQYF; CDR3nt: TGTGCCAGCAGTGAGACAGGGAGTGGCTACGAGCAGTACTTC
v_gene: TRBV19; len: 13; d_gene: TRBD2; j_gene: TRBJ2-7; abundance: -; CDR3aa: CASRTAGDYEQYF; CDR3nt: TGTGCCAGTAGAACGGCGGGAGACTACGAGCAGTACTTC
v_gene: TRBV28; len: 14; d_gene: -; j_gene: TRBJ1-6; abundance: -; CDR3aa: CASSLRTTNSPLHF; CDR3nt: TGTGCCAGCAGTTTAAGAACAACTAATTCACCCCTCCACTTT
v_gene: TRBV15; len: 19; d_gene: -; j_gene: TRBJ2-7; abundance: -; CDR3aa: CATSRHLSTGIDRNYEQYF; CDR3nt: TGTGCCACCAGCAGACATCTATCAACGGGTATTGACAGGAACTACGAGCAGTACTTC
v_gene: TRBV28; len: 13; d_gene: -; j_gene: TRBJ1-4; abundance: few; CDR3aa: CASKGGVNEKLFF; CDR3nt: TGTGCCAGCAAGGGGGGGGTAAATGAAAAACTGTTTTTT
v_gene: TRBV11-2; len: 14; d_gene: -; j_gene: TRBJ1-6; abundance: -; CDR3aa: CASSLEWSNSPLHF; CDR3nt: TGTGCTAGCAGCTTAGAGTGGAGTAATTCACCCCTCCACTTT
v_gene: TRBV6-1; len: 16; d_gene: -; j_gene: TRBJ1-5; abundance: -; CDR3aa: CASSEGTATSNQPQHF; CDR3nt: TGTGCCAGCAGTGAAGGGACAGCCACTAGCAATCAGCCCCAGCATTTT
v_gene: TRBV28; len: 14; d_gene: -; j_gene: TRBJ1-6; abundance: few; CDR3aa: CASRVTGENSPLHF; CDR3nt: TGTGCCAGCAGGGTGACAGGAGAGAATTCACCCCTCCACTTT
v_gene: TRBV10-3; len: 15; d_gene: -; j_gene: TRBJ2-7; abundance: few; CDR3aa: CAISEVAGGAYEQYF; CDR3nt: TGTGCCATCAGTGAAGTTGCGGGTGGGGCCTACGAGCAGTACTTC
v_gene: TRBV5-5; len: 14; d_gene: -; j_gene: TRBJ2-2; abundance: -; CDR3aa: CASSLSQYTGELFF; CDR3nt: TGTGCCAGCAGCTTGTCCCAGTACACCGGGGAGCTGTTTTTT
v_gene: TRBV5-1; len: 15; d_gene: -; j_gene: TRBJ2-5; abundance: few; CDR3aa: CASSFSSGVGETQYF; CDR3nt: TGCGCCAGCAGCTTTTCCTCCGGGGTTGGTGAGACCCAGTACTTC
v_gene: TRBV5-6; len: 14; d_gene: -; j_gene: TRBJ2-7; abundance: few; CDR3aa: CASSNWGIWSEQYF; CDR3nt: TGTGCCAGCAGCAACTGGGGAATATGGTCGGAGCAGTACTTC
v_gene: TRBV7-2; len: 15; d_gene: TRBD1; j_gene: TRBJ2-7; abundance: few; CDR3aa: CASSLTGTGVSEQYF; CDR3nt: TGTGCCAGCAGCTTAACCGGGACAGGGGTTTCCGAGCAGTACTTC
v_gene: TRBV18; len: 16; d_gene: -; j_gene: TRBJ1-2; abundance: -; CDR3aa: CANSPEGSGRAYGYTF; CDR3nt: TGTGCCAACTCACCAGAGGGATCAGGTCGTGCCTATGGCTACACCTTC
v_gene: TRBV19; len: 19; d_gene: -; j_gene: TRBJ1-5; abundance: few; CDR3aa: CASSIDTGTLDYSNQPQHF; CDR3nt: TGTGCCAGTAGTATAGACACCGGGACACTCGACTATAGCAATCAGCCCCAGCATTTT
v_gene: TRBV2; len: 16; d_gene: TRBD2; j_gene: TRBJ2-5; abundance: many; CDR3aa: CASSQRLAGDKETQYF; CDR3nt: TGTGCCAGCAGCCAAAGACTAGCGGGAGATAAAGAGACCCAGTACTTC
v_gene: TRBV5-1; len: 15; d_gene: -; j_gene: TRBJ1-2; abundance: -; CDR3aa: CASSPTGSGNYGYTF; CDR3nt: TGCGCCAGCAGCCCGACCGGATCAGGGAACTATGGCTACACCTTC
v_gene: TRBV6-1; len: 14; d_gene: -; j_gene: TRBJ1-2; abundance: -; CDR3aa: CASRGRTIGDGYTF; CDR3nt: TGTGCCAGCAGGGGACGCACGATCGGGGATGGCTACACCTTC
v_gene: TRBV10-1; len: 14; d_gene: TRBD2; j_gene: TRBJ2-3; abundance: -; CDR3aa: CASSDSGRRDTQYF; CDR3nt: TGCGCCAGCAGTGATAGCGGGAGAAGAGATACGCAGTATTTT
v_gene: TRBV6-1; len: 11; d_gene: -; j_gene: TRBJ1-1; abundance: few; CDR3aa: CASSEGQKAFF; CDR3nt: TGTGCCAGCAGCGAGGGTCAGAAAGCTTTCTTT
v_gene: TRBV9; len: 16; d_gene: -; j_gene: TRBJ1-6; abundance: -; CDR3aa: CASTPGGGKNNSPLHF; CDR3nt: TGTGCCAGCACCCCGGGGGGGGGAAAGAATAATTCACCCCTCCACTTT
v_gene: TRBV18; len: 16; d_gene: -; j_gene: TRBJ2-7; abundance: -; CDR3aa: CASSPGWGEVHYEQYF; CDR3nt: TGTGCCAGCTCACCAGGTTGGGGGGAGGTACACTACGAGCAGTACTTC
v_gene: TRBV2; len: 14; d_gene: -; j_gene: TRBJ1-5; abundance: few; CDR3aa: CASRETNSNQPQHF; CDR3nt: TGTGCCAGCCGGGAGACGAATAGCAATCAGCCCCAGCATTTT
v_gene: TRBV27; len: 17; d_gene: TRBD1; j_gene: TRBJ1-1; abundance: -; CDR3aa: CASSSSGQGVSDTEAFF; CDR3nt: TGTGCCAGCAGTTCCTCGGGACAGGGAGTCAGCGACACTGAAGCTTTCTTT
v_gene: TRBV28; len: 12; d_gene: -; j_gene: TRBJ1-2; abundance: -; CDR3aa: CASNGVGYGYTF; CDR3nt: TGTGCCAGCAATGGGGTAGGCTATGGCTACACCTTC
v_gene: TRBV30; len: 13; d_gene: -; j_gene: TRBJ1-1; abundance: -; CDR3aa: CAWSGQGYTEAFF; CDR3nt: TGTGCCTGGAGTGGCCAGGGGTACACTGAAGCTTTCTTT
v_gene: TRBV12-3/TRBV12-4; len: 14; d_gene: -; j_gene: TRBJ1-1; abundance: many; CDR3aa: CASSDQGGHTEAFF; CDR3nt: TGTGCCAGCAGTGATCAGGGTGGTCACACTGAAGCTTTCTTT
v_gene: TRBV11-2; len: 15; d_gene: TRBD2; j_gene: TRBJ2-5; abundance: many; CDR3aa: CASSWTSGRGVTQYF; CDR3nt: TGTGCCAGCAGCTGGACTAGCGGGAGGGGAGTGACCCAGTACTTC
v_gene: TRBV7-2; len: 15; d_gene: TRBD2; j_gene: TRBJ2-1; abundance: once; CDR3aa: CASSLNSGRATEQFF; CDR3nt: TGTGCCAGCAGCTTGAATAGCGGGAGGGCCACTGAGCAGTTCTTC
v_gene: TRBV20-1; len: 15; d_gene: -; j_gene: TRBJ1-5; abundance: -; CDR3aa: CSARDISNSNQPQHF; CDR3nt: TGCAGTGCTAGAGATATAAGTAATAGCAATCAGCCCCAGCATTTT
v_gene: TRBV28; len: 14; d_gene: -; j_gene: TRBJ1-2; abundance: many; CDR3aa: CASSFLGQIYGYTF; CDR3nt: TGTGCCAGCAGTTTTCTAGGACAGATCTATGGCTACACCTTC
v_gene: TRBV9; len: 14; d_gene: TRBD1; j_gene: TRBJ2-7; abundance: -; CDR3aa: CASSVMGQSYEQYF; CDR3nt: TGTGCCAGCAGCGTAATGGGACAGTCCTACGAGCAGTACTTC
v_gene: TRBV30; len: 13; d_gene: -; j_gene: TRBJ2-7; abundance: -; CDR3aa: CAWSARGASEQYF; CDR3nt: TGTGCCTGGAGCGCCAGGGGGGCGTCCGAGCAGTACTTC
v_gene: TRBV7-3; len: 11; d_gene: -; j_gene: TRBJ2-1; abundance: -; CDR3aa: CASSLGEAQFF; CDR3nt: TGTGCCAGCAGCCTAGGAGAAGCCCAGTTCTTC
v_gene: TRBV28; len: 13; d_gene: -; j_gene: TRBJ1-1; abundance: many; CDR3aa: CASSLRDWAEAFF; CDR3nt: TGTGCCAGCAGTTTAAGGGACTGGGCTGAAGCTTTCTTT
v_gene: TRBV11-2; len: 14; d_gene: TRBD2; j_gene: TRBJ2-7; abundance: few; CDR3aa: CASSAGAGVREQYF; CDR3nt: TGTGCCAGCAGCGCCGGAGCGGGAGTGAGGGAGCAGTACTTC
v_gene: TRBV19; len: 15; d_gene: -; j_gene: TRBJ1-1; abundance: few; CDR3aa: CASSIVAGTNTEAFF; CDR3nt: TGTGCCAGTAGTATAGTGGCCGGAACGAACACTGAAGCTTTCTTT
v_gene: TRBV27; len: 13; d_gene: TRBD1; j_gene: TRBJ1-2; abundance: -; CDR3aa: CASSSRGHGGYTF; CDR3nt: TGTGCCAGCAGTTCTAGGGGGCACGGAGGCTACACCTTC
v_gene: TRBV12-3/TRBV12-4; len: 14; d_gene: -; j_gene: TRBJ1-1; abundance: few; CDR3aa: CASRDSDWNTEAFF; CDR3nt: TGTGCCAGCAGAGACAGTGATTGGAACACTGAAGCTTTCTTT
v_gene: TRBV7-3; len: 14; d_gene: TRBD1; j_gene: TRBJ1-2; abundance: -; CDR3aa: CASSINPGGAGYTF; CDR3nt: TGTGCCAGCAGCATTAACCCAGGGGGTGCTGGCTACACCTTC
v_gene: TRBV7-2; len: 16; d_gene: -; j_gene: TRBJ1-1; abundance: few; CDR3aa: CASSPRGGKVNTEAFF; CDR3nt: TGTGCCAGCAGCCCCAGGGGAGGGAAGGTAAACACTGAAGCTTTCTTT
v_gene: TRBV7-3; len: 15; d_gene: TRBD1; j_gene: TRBJ1-5; abundance: -; CDR3aa: CASSRQGGFHQPQHF; CDR3nt: TGTGCCAGCAGTAGACAAGGGGGCTTTCATCAGCCCCAGCATTTT
v_gene: TRBV6-2/TRBV6-3; len: 17; d_gene: -; j_gene: TRBJ1-2; abundance: -; CDR3aa: CASSEDPEGRANYGYTF; CDR3nt: TGTGCCAGCAGTGAAGATCCAGAGGGAAGGGCTAACTATGGCTACACCTTC
v_gene: TRBV12-3/TRBV12-4; len: 17; d_gene: TRBD1; j_gene: TRBJ2-6; abundance: -; CDR3aa: CASSLGDRGSGANVLTF; CDR3nt: TGTGCCAGCAGTTTAGGGGACAGGGGCTCTGGGGCCAACGTCCTGACTTTC
v_gene: TRBV6-5; len: 15; d_gene: -; j_gene: TRBJ1-2; abundance: few; CDR3aa: CASSLQTGQGYGYTF; CDR3nt: TGTGCCAGCAGTTTACAGACGGGTCAGGGCTATGGCTACACCTTC
v_gene: TRBV29-1; len: 12; d_gene: TRBD1; j_gene: TRBJ1-2; abundance: few; CDR3aa: CSGSTGGDGYTF; CDR3nt: TGCAGCGGGTCGACAGGGGGGGATGGCTACACCTTC
v_gene: TRBV14; len: 13; d_gene: -; j_gene: TRBJ2-5; abundance: few; CDR3aa: CASSQSGSETQYF; CDR3nt: TGTGCCAGCAGCCAGTCCGGGAGTGAGACCCAGTACTTC
v_gene: TRBV29-1; len: 13; d_gene: -; j_gene: TRBJ1-1; abundance: -; CDR3aa: CSVEDSLNTEAFF; CDR3nt: TGCAGCGTTGAAGACAGTCTGAACACTGAAGCTTTCTTT
v_gene: TRBV2; len: 15; d_gene: TRBD1; j_gene: TRBJ1-6; abundance: many; CDR3aa: CASTEEGQGNSPLHF; CDR3nt: TGTGCCAGCACCGAAGAAGGACAGGGGAATTCACCCCTCCACTTT
v_gene: TRBV3-1; len: 14; d_gene: -; j_gene: TRBJ2-7; abundance: many; CDR3aa: CASSQAGTGYEQYF; CDR3nt: TGTGCCAGCAGCCAAGCGGGGACGGGCTACGAGCAGTACTTC
v_gene: TRBV7-9; len: 15; d_gene: TRBD1; j_gene: TRBJ1-2; abundance: few; CDR3aa: CASSAWDRVNYGYTF; CDR3nt: TGTGCCAGCAGCGCGTGGGACAGAGTTAACTATGGCTACACCTTC
v_gene: TRBV12-3/TRBV12-4; len: 15; d_gene: -; j_gene: TRBJ1-1; abundance: many; CDR3aa: CASSRRAPSSPEAFF; CDR3nt: TGTGCCAGCAGTAGACGGGCCCCGTCGAGCCCTGAAGCTTTCTTT
v_gene: TRBV28; len: 16; d_gene: -; j_gene: TRBJ1-3; abundance: -; CDR3aa: CASSPGGQLSGNTIYF; CDR3nt: TGTGCCAGCAGTCCCGGAGGACAGCTCTCTGGAAACACCATATATTTT
v_gene: TRBV4-2; len: 15; d_gene: -; j_gene: TRBJ1-2; abundance: -; CDR3aa: CASSQDLAGEYGYTF; CDR3nt: TGTGCCAGCAGCCAAGATCTGGCAGGGGAGTATGGCTACACCTTC
v_gene: TRBV19; len: 12; d_gene: -; j_gene: TRBJ2-7; abundance: once; CDR3aa: CASNQDNYEQYF; CDR3nt: TGTGCCAGTAATCAAGACAACTACGAGCAGTACTTC